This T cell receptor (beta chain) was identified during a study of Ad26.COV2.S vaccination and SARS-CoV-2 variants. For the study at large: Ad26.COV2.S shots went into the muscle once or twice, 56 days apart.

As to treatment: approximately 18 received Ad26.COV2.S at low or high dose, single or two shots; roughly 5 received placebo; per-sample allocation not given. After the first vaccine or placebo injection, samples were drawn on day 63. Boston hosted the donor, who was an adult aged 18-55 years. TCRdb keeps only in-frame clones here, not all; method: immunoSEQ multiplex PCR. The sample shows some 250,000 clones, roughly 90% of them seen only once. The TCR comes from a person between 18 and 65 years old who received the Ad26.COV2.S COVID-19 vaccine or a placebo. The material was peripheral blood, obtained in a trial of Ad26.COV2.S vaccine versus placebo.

DNA for the CDR3: TGTGCCAGCAGCCAAGATGGAGGGCAGAGGGAGCAGTACTTC. Encoded protein: CASSQDGGQREQYF. This chain uses TRBV4-2 with TRBJ2-7; D might be TRBD2 (6 bases). The CDR3 length is 14 residues. Trimming removed 0 bases at V and 7 bases at J, with 13 bases between. The germline gives CDR1 LGHNA, CDR2 YNFKEQ.